The clone carrying this TCR beta chain was seen a handful of times. The sample originates from a study of blood T cells in healthy people across ages. Isolating PBMCs gave at least 6 million of these cells per sample. This CDR3 is built from 15 residues. The V end lost 4 bases, the J end lost 5 bases, and 17 bases lay between the germline ends. The germline V gene encodes CDR1 LGHDT and CDR2 YNNKEL (reference sequence). A second PCR of 7 to 11 cycles used a sample-barcoded 5' primer and a J-beta primer mix. Using its own MiXCR run on the 5' RACE reads, TCRdb lists one record per CDR3 protein. The table shows about 690,000 distinct CDR3 sequences, with approximately 40% occurring only once.

The material sequenced was blood. This clonotype was sampled from an elderly man in good health. V usage is TRBV3-1 and J usage is TRBJ2-5, with D perhaps matching TRBD1 or TRBD2 (5 bases each). The CDR3 DNA follows: TGTGCCAGCAGCCGGGGGAGCCGACTGGGGGAGACCCAGTACTTC. Protein: CASSRGSRLGETQYF.